Detailed here is one TCR beta chain. What it binds is not known. The V segment lost 6 bases and the J segment 4 bases; nucleotides outside the gene matches: 5. The CDR3 runs to 14 residues. CDR1 and CDR2 from the germline V gene are SNHLY and FYNNEI. The record originates from a study of cytomegalovirus exposure and HLA in healthy donors. While unrecorded immune exposures were likely, the donors were nominally healthy when sampled. Findings of the study overall: Altogether, 150 to 200 TCR beta chains were recorded as cytomegalovirus-associated.

The PCR used 60 Vbeta and 13 Jbeta primers. The assay was immunoSEQ multiplex PCR, and TCRdb's table has in-frame clones only and misses some. This specimen shows approximately 100,000 clones; the ten leading clones hold about 0.59%. V and J are TRBV2 and TRBJ1-1; 10 bases agree with TRBD1. The sequence derives from a man in his forties or fifties in good health and CMV-seronegative. Sequenced material: PBMCs. The CDR3 loop reads CASSDRQGATEAFF. CDR3 DNA: TGTGCCAGCAGCGATCGACAGGGGGCCACTGAAGCTTTCTTT.